What follows is one T cell receptor beta chain and its context. Its target is unknown. The data are from a study of T cell repertoires in cytomegalovirus infection. Study information: Selected CMV epitopes included recently identified HLA-C-restricted ones as well as well-studied HLA-B-restricted ones. Both a matching HLA type and CMV infection were indicated by public TCR beta signatures.

The V gene lost 2 bases and the J gene lost 8 bases, with 10 bases spanning the gap. The CDR3 totals 14 residues. The V gene's germline CDR1 is SGHVT and CDR2 SQSDAQ. Study-wide results and caveats: CMV-specific TCR beta clonotypes restricted by HLA-C were the ones dominating the ex vivo response.

TCRdb reanalysed the reads using MiXCR and keeps one entry per CDR3 protein. The table includes 650,000 to 850,000 distinct CDR3 sequences, about 28% detected once. This specimen consisted of cultured CD8+ T cells from PBMCs, obtained from culture after CMV antigen stimulation. The V gene is TRBV7-4, the J gene TRBJ2-6; D is unresolved. The receptor was isolated from a human donor in good health (CMV status not recorded). Some clones in this sample may be carry-over from other donors' samples. The CDR3 region is CASSLPGSSNVLTF. CDR3 coding DNA: TGTGCCAGCAGCTTACCGGGTTCCTCCAACGTCCTGACTTTC.